This is a list of T cell receptor beta chains from one sample in a study of response to subunit inactivated influenza vaccine. In TCRdb, the RT-PCR reads were re-called with MiXCR into one record per CDR3 protein. The sample carries 530,000 or so distinct CDR3 sequences, 25% recorded once. The specimen comprised CD4+ T cells sorted from PBMCs, sampled 4 to 6 days after vaccination. The receptors stem from a man aged 45-60 years who received an inactivated influenza vaccine. Both conserved end residues are trimmed from each CDR3. Each record gives: J gene, V gene, CDR3 protein.

TRBJ2-7	TRBV29-1	SVSGAGEQY
TRBJ2-5	TRBV7-2	ASSLVSPGTGQETQY
TRBJ1-2	TRBV6-6	ASSYGQGDYT
TRBJ2-7	TRBV9	ASSETGTGGFYEQY
TRBJ2-3	TRBV6-1	ASRRTSGSADTQY
TRBJ1-2	TRBV20-1	SARGPSGNYGYT
TRBJ1-4	TRBV7-9	ASRPLGQRGEKLF
TRBJ2-3	TRBV3-1	ASSQDQGLAGPY
TRBJ1-1	TRBV29-1	GAARESDTEAF
TRBJ1-1	TRBV25-1	ASRPSGGGTEAF
TRBJ2-2	TRBV4-3	ASSLLNRNTGELF
TRBJ1-5	TRBV20-1	SARRPGAKDQPQH
TRBJ1-1	TRBV7-9	ASSTPDRVTEAF
TRBJ1-1	TRBV15	ATSRGGTALTEAF
TRBJ2-7	TRBV4-2	ASSQGGTNSYEQY
TRBJ2-7	TRBV7-2	ASSPPQGGISQY
TRBJ1-2	TRBV5-4	ASSFRDREAYGYT
TRBJ2-7	TRBV12-3/TRBV12-4	ASSLKTGTEQY
TRBJ1-2	TRBV12-3/TRBV12-4	ASSSSKSGGYT
TRBJ1-1	TRBV20-1	SAREGTGWIMNTEAF
TRBJ1-1	TRBV5-1	ASSLAGPTEAF
TRBJ2-7	TRBV15	ATSRDLLGGRGEQY
TRBJ2-3	TRBV2	ASRNVQRGIDTQY
TRBJ1-5	TRBV15	ATQSDDQPQH
TRBJ2-7	TRBV7-2	ASSPGPGQETYEQY
TRBJ1-2	TRBV12-3/TRBV12-4	ASSLRDRGSYT
TRBJ2-3	TRBV7-7	ASRRLVTTDTQY
TRBJ2-2	TRBV5-1	ASSLAFNPASNTGELF
TRBJ2-7	TRBV2	ASRPGRMTYEQY
TRBJ2-7	TRBV29-1	SVYSMGQRY
TRBJ2-1	TRBV15	ATSRYVHNEQF
TRBJ2-3	TRBV11-2	ASSPWGQGLGTQY
TRBJ1-2	TRBV10-3	AISAGGARGYGYT
TRBJ2-3	TRBV20-1	SAKVGLAADTQY
TRBJ2-1	TRBV5-5	ASSLTGGKGNEQF
TRBJ2-1	TRBV7-7	ASSPTLAGGGNEQF
TRBJ2-5	TRBV7-6	ASSLAQGRGETQY
TRBJ1-2	TRBV12-3/TRBV12-4	ASSFGANYGYT
TRBJ2-4	TRBV4-1	ASRPTGENIQY
TRBJ2-6	TRBV5-1	ASSLGPTGANVLT
TRBJ2-3	TRBV30	AWSAGLAGGPDRQY
TRBJ2-2	TRBV15	ATSRMGGAGELF
TRBJ1-1	TRBV28	ASSSSGGSQNTEAF
TRBJ2-7	TRBV10-3	AIRMTSGRLEQY
TRBJ2-7	TRBV5-1	ASSLIGGSGYEQY
TRBJ2-3	TRBV20-1	SAKSGSGSTDTQY
TRBJ2-7	TRBV12-3/TRBV12-4	ASSFGRMPHYEQY
TRBJ1-1	TRBV28	ASRVSVGGGTEAF
TRBJ2-2	TRBV2	ASSEGLGRDTGELF
TRBJ2-1	TRBV29-1	SGGAGAGDGDNEQF